The 32 T cell receptor beta chains given below trace back to one sample, sequenced in a study of blood T cell repertoires in COVID-19 (dated by TCRdb to the early 2020s). The library was generated by the immunoSEQ multiplex PCR assay. TCRdb limited this immuneACCESS table to in-frame rearrangements with V and J called. A share of clones is missing; checked studies link under half to unresolved V genes, and the rest is unexplained. The sample table shows roughly 410,000 clones, and more than 75% are seen once. About 2% of the sample lies in the top ten. Sequencing was performed on peripheral blood. These receptors came from a woman aged 60-75 years with COVID-19, enrolled during active disease.

The chain combines TRBV19 with TRBJ1-6; TRBD1 matches at 10 bases. V lost 10 bases and J lost 9; bases outside the gene matches: 6. The germline CDR1 and CDR2 sequences are LNHDA and SQIVND (reference sequence). The CDR3 spans 13 residues. The CDR3 region has the DNA TGTGCCACCGACGGGACAGGGGCTTCACCCCTCCACTTT. Translation: CATDGTGASPLHF.

This clone was counted only a few times. V and J are TRBV19 and TRBJ2-7; D unresolved. This CDR3 is 15 amino acids long. V was pared by 5 bases and J by 3 bases, with 17 bases between. Germline CDR1 is LNHDA and CDR2 is SQIVND (reference sequence). CDR3 DNA: TGTGCCAGTAGTGCCTCTGGCGGTGGAAACTACGAGCAGTACTTC. It translates to CASSASGGGNYEQYF.

CDR3 residues: CASSTKESGYTF. CDR3 nucleotides: TGTGCCAGCAGCACAAAGGAGAGTGGCTACACCTTC. The chain couples TRBV21-1 to TRBJ1-2. TRBV21-1 is termed a pseudogene. The length of the CDR3 is 12 residues.

The CDR3 is CASSAPRALNTEAFF. The CDR3 DNA sequence: TGTGCCAGCAGCGCTCCGAGGGCCCTGAACACTGAAGCTTTCTTT. This chain connects TRBV11-1 to TRBJ1-1; D remains unclear. CDR1 is SGHAT, CDR2 FQDESV, per germline (reference sequence). With 5 bases removed from V and 0 bases from J, the gap between germline ends came to 13 bases. The CDR3 length is 15 residues.

The chain is built from TRBV7-2 and TRBJ1-5, with 7 positions matching TRBD1. J was trimmed by 7 bases and V by 4 bases; bases with no gene match: 10. Germline-derived CDR1 and CDR2 are SGHTA and FQGNSA. CDR3 length equals 15 residues. Here the CDR3 reads CASSSTGTFSQPQHF. CDR3 in DNA: TGTGCCAGCAGCTCGACAGGGACCTTCTCGCAGCCCCAGCATTTT.

The J gene is TRBJ2-5, the V gene TRBV3-1 (or the pseudogene TRBV3-2), with a tentative D call TRBD2 (7 bases). V was clipped by 1 base and J by 8 bases, with 14 bases between them. Germline V gene sequence: CDR1 LGHDT, CDR2 YNNKEL (reference sequence). The CDR3 covers 14 residues. DNA for the CDR3: TGTGCCAGCAGCCAAGGGCGCGGGGGCAAAACCCAGTACTTC. This translates into CASSQGRGGKTQYF.

This chain links TRBV27 with TRBJ2-1; TRBD2 might be the D (5 bases). The CDR3 is 12 residues long. V was trimmed by 5 bases and J by 8 bases, leaving 10 bases between them. Germline V gives CDR1 MNHEY, CDR2 SMNVEV (reference sequence). Written as DNA, the CDR3 is TGTGCCAGCAGTGGGAGCTCCCATGAGCAGTTCTTC. The encoded protein is CASSGSSHEQFF.

This clone turned up a few times. The V gene is TRBV7-2, the J gene TRBJ2-5; D is possibly TRBD2 (6 bases). The CDR3 consists of 16 residues. Trimming removed 1 base at V and 5 bases at J, with 17 bases between. Germline V gene lookup returns CDR1 SGHTA and CDR2 FQGNSA. CDR3 in amino acids: CASSLDLGRGGETQYF. CDR3 nucleotides: TGTGCCAGCAGCTTAGACCTGGGTCGAGGAGGGGAGACCCAGTACTTC.

V is TRBV19 and J is TRBJ2-1; 8 nucleotides match TRBD1. CDR1 is LNHDA and CDR2 is SQIVND in the germline V gene (reference sequence). There are 15 residues in the CDR3. V trimming: 6 bases; J trimming: 4 bases; junction bases outside the gene matches: 8. As DNA, the CDR3 is TGTGCCAGTAGCATGACCGGGACAGGTTACAATGAGCAGTTCTTC. Protein sequence: CASSMTGTGYNEQFF.

The rearrangement links TRBV5-1 to TRBJ2-3; TRBD2 aligns across 8 bases. CDR1 SGHRS and CDR2 YFSETQ come from the germline V gene. The CDR3 is 18 amino acids. The V gene end was trimmed by 3 bases and the J gene end by 3 bases; junction bases not matched to a gene: 15. As DNA, the CDR3 is TGCGCCAGCAGCTCTTTAACGGGGGGGCTTGATTGGACAGATACGCAGTATTTT. Protein sequence: CASSSLTGGLDWTDTQYF. The full variable domain, with the rest looked up from reference TRBV5-1 and TRBJ2-3, is KAGVTQTPRYLIKTRGQQVTLSCSPISGHRSVSWYQQTPGQGLQFLFEYFSETQRNKGNFPGRFSGRQFSNSRSEMNVSTLELGDSALYLCASSSLTGGLDWTDTQYFGPGTRLTVL.

The V gene is TRBV6-5, the J gene TRBJ1-6; TRBD1 agrees at 11 bases. The V gene end was trimmed by 5 bases and the J gene end by 10 bases; junction bases not matched to a gene: 7. The CDR3 has 15 residues. Germline loops: CDR1 MNHEY, CDR2 SVGAGI. CDR3 sequence (DNA): TGTGCCAGCAGTACTGGGACAGGGGGATACTCACCCCTCCACTTT. Its protein is CASSTGTGGYSPLHF.

The table lists this clone with a count of one. DNA of the CDR3: TGTGCCTGGAGTGTACCGGGAAGTAATCAGCCCCAGCATTTT. Its translation: CAWSVPGSNQPQHF. The chain is built from TRBV30 and TRBJ1-5; D uncertain. Trimming left V 0 bases short and J 4 bases short, with 10 bases between. Germline V gene sequence: CDR1 GTSNPN, CDR2 SVGIG (reference sequence). The CDR3 runs 14 residues.

The chain links TRBV10-3 to TRBJ2-5; TRBD1 matches 7 bases. The V and J ends lost 6 bases and 5 bases, in that order; junction bases with no gene match: 6. The V gene's germline CDR1 is ENHRY and CDR2 SYGVKD. The CDR3 contains 13 residues. CDR3 protein: CAIRARDSETQYF. The CDR3 coding sequence is TGTGCCATCAGGGCTAGGGACAGCGAGACCCAGTACTTC.

This chain uses TRBV5-1 with TRBJ1-1; unclear D gene. Germline CDR1 reads SGHRS; CDR2 reads YFSETQ. V lost 0 bases and J lost 6, with 12 bases in between. The CDR3 extends over 14 amino acids. The CDR3 region is CASSLAEGLSEAFF. CDR3 bases: TGCGCCAGCAGCTTGGCGGAGGGTCTTTCTGAAGCTTTCTTT.

For this clone: Other nucleotide sequences in the sample specify the same CDR3. The chain is built from TRBV6-5 and TRBJ1-6; 8 positions match TRBD1. Losses at the gene ends were 6 bases for V and 6 bases for J; bases not matched to a gene: 4. The CDR3 length is 14 residues. Germline CDR1 MNHEY, CDR2 SVGAGI. The DNA for the CDR3 is TGTGCCAGCAGAGGACAGGGCCTTAATTCACCCCTCCACTTT. This gives the protein CASRGQGLNSPLHF.

The V and J genes are TRBV18 and TRBJ1-3; D possibly corresponds to TRBD1 (6 bases). The V end was cut by 0 bases, the J end by 4 bases, with 10 bases between. The CDR3 spans 15 residues. Germline V gene sequence: CDR1 KGHSH, CDR2 LQKENI. This CDR3 is CASSPPAGTGNTIYF. The CDR3 nucleotides read TGTGCCAGCTCACCACCTGCAGGGACAGGAAACACCATATATTTT.

This chain connects TRBV6-5 to TRBJ1-2; 8 nucleotides agree with TRBD1. The CDR3 spans 15 residues. The J segment lost 2 bases and the V segment lost 6 bases, leaving 8 bases of the junction unmatched. Germline CDR1 reads MNHEY; CDR2 reads SVGAGI. CDR3 amino acids: CASRADRGLNYGYTF. In nucleotides, the CDR3 is TGTGCCAGCAGAGCTGACAGGGGACTAAACTATGGCTACACCTTC.

The rearrangement links TRBV10-3 to TRBJ2-7; the match to TRBD2 covers 10 bases. CDR3 length: 20 amino acids. The V gene's germline CDR1 is ENHRY and CDR2 SYGVKD. Trimming cost V 4 bases and J 4 bases; bases outside gene matches: 22. In nucleotides, the CDR3 is TGTGCCATCAGTGGGTCTCAGAGCGGGGGGGCCTTGATGTCGCTATACGAGCAGTACTTC. Translating gives CAISGSQSGGALMSLYEQYF.

The chain links TRBV18 to TRBJ1-4; TRBD1 might be the D (6 bases). The CDR3 has 16 amino acids. The V and J ends lost 2 bases and 8 bases respectively, with 18 bases between them. The germline V gene encodes CDR1 KGHSH and CDR2 LQKENI. DNA for the CDR3: TGTGCCAGCTCACCAGACTCCAGGGGCGTGGGGGAAAAACTGTTTTTT. This codes for CASSPDSRGVGEKLFF.

This clone was seen only once. V gene TRBV5-1 combines with J gene TRBJ2-3, with D maybe TRBD2 (7 bases). Between the trimmed V and J ends, which lost 4 bases and 0 bases, there was a span of 12 bases. This CDR3 has 15 amino acids. CDR1 is SGHRS and CDR2 is YFSETQ in the germline V gene. The CDR3 here is CASSPRGASTDTQYF. The CDR3 coding sequence is TGCGCCAGCAGCCCTCGGGGGGCCAGCACAGATACGCAGTATTTT.

The chain carries TRBV19 and TRBJ2-7, with 7 bases identical to TRBD1. The junction had 10 bases not matched to a gene; V was cut back by 5 bases and J by 12 bases. Looked up from germline, CDR1 is LNHDA and CDR2 is SQIVND (reference sequence). The CDR3 covers 12 residues. This CDR3 is CASSLSDRVVYF. As DNA, the CDR3 is TGTGCCAGTAGTCTATCCGACAGGGTGGTGTACTTC.

In its sample, this clone was seen once. V usage is TRBV7-8 and J usage is TRBJ2-7; D remains ambiguous. Germline V gene sequence: CDR1 SGHVS, CDR2 FQNEAQ. The V gene lost 4 bases and the J gene lost 7 bases, with 11 bases spanning the gap. This CDR3 is 12 amino acids long. CDR3: CASSSQNTEQYF. The CDR3 bases are TGTGCCAGCAGCTCACAAAATACAGAGCAGTACTTC.

The V and J genes are TRBV5-5 and TRBJ2-5, with unresolved D. Trimming stripped 1 base from V and 2 bases from J, with 9 bases between. CDR1 and CDR2 (germline): SGHKS, YYEKEE (reference sequence). The CDR3 runs to 14 residues. The CDR3 nucleotides read TGTGCCAGCAGCTTGACAGTCCAGCAAGAGACCCAGTACTTC. As protein: CASSLTVQQETQYF.

This chain uses TRBV4-1 with TRBJ2-1; weak D call: TRBD2 (7 bases). The CDR3 consists of 17 residues. CDR1 is MGHRA and CDR2 is YSYEKL in the germline V gene. V was cut by 1 base and J by 3 bases, with 16 bases left in between. The CDR3 is CASSQVLAGANYNEQFF. CDR3 DNA: TGCGCCAGCAGCCAAGTTTTGGCGGGGGCCAACTACAATGAGCAGTTCTTC.

This chain connects TRBV6-1 to TRBJ1-5; D call uncertain. This CDR3 is built from 16 residues. The V gene's germline CDR1 is MNHNS and CDR2 SASEGT. Between the trimmed V and J ends, which lost 1 base and 6 bases, there was a span of 16 bases. CDR3 DNA sequence: TGTGCCAGCAGTGAAGATCATGGTGAGGGTAGTCAGCCCCAGCATTTT. Protein product: CASSEDHGEGSQPQHF.

This clone has only one observation. The V gene is TRBV28, the J gene TRBJ1-4; D is unclear. V lost 5 bases to trimming and J lost 8 bases, with 9 bases between them. CDR3 length equals 12 residues. Per the germline V gene, CDR1 is MDHEN and CDR2 is SYDVKM. The DNA for the CDR3 is TGTGCCAGCAGTCCCCCGGGGGAAAAACTGTTTTTT. Its translation is CASSPPGEKLFF.

The V gene is TRBV3-1 (or the pseudogene TRBV3-2), the J gene TRBJ2-2; D not certain. The germline V gene encodes CDR1 LGHDT and CDR2 YNNKEL (reference sequence). CDR3 length equals 18 residues. V lost 4 bases and J lost 0, with 18 bases in between. The CDR3 coding sequence is TGTGCCAGCAGCCCCTACAGCCTTTACTCCGCGAACACCGGGGAGCTGTTTTTT. It codes for CASSPYSLYSANTGELFF.

The chain uses TRBV6-5 and TRBJ2-2; the D gene is possibly TRBD1 (5 bases). The V gene lost 2 bases and the J gene lost 6 bases, with 10 bases spanning the gap. The germline CDR1 and CDR2 sequences are MNHEY and SVGAGI. The CDR3 consists of 14 residues. CDR3 loop: CASSYARDAGELFF. The CDR3 bases are TGTGCCAGCAGTTACGCCAGGGATGCCGGGGAGCTGTTTTTT.

This chain connects TRBV30 to TRBJ1-6, with TRBD1 matching 7 bases. This CDR3 contains 14 residues. Per germline, CDR1 GTSNPN and CDR2 SVGIG (reference sequence). V lost 4 bases to trimming and J lost 7 bases; unmatched junction nucleotides: 7. CDR3 nucleotides: TGTGCCTGGAACATCAGGGGGAAAAATTCACCCCTCCACTTT. This codes for CAWNIRGKNSPLHF. The whole variable domain, remainder taken from reference TRBV30 and TRBJ1-6, is SQTIHQWPATLVQPVGSPLSLECTVEGTSNPNLYWYRQAAGRGLQLLFYSVGIGQISSEVPQNLSASRPQDRQFILSSKKLLLSDSGFYLCAWNIRGKNSPLHFGNGTRLTVT.

Concerning this clone itself: At one end the junction does not follow the germline gene, possibly because of a read error. The chain is built from TRBV6-5 and TRBJ2-7; D uncertain. Germline V lookup: CDR1 MNHEY, CDR2 SVGAGI. The CDR3 is 12 residues long. The CDR3 is CAIRVSSHEQYF. The CDR3, as DNA: TGTGCCATCCGAGTTTCCTCCCACGAGCAGTACTTC.

This clone came up once. The chain combines TRBV7-2 with TRBJ2-3; maybe TRBD1 (6 bases). The CDR3 spans 14 residues. Germline V gene data show CDR1 as SGHTA and CDR2 as FQGNSA. Between the trimmed V and J ends, which lost 1 base and 5 bases, there was a span of 10 bases. DNA of the CDR3: TGTGCCAGCAGCTTAGTCCCAGGGGTAGATACGCAGTATTTT. Translation: CASSLVPGVDTQYF.

This chain links TRBV10-3 with TRBJ1-5; 9 positions agree with TRBD1. Germline V CDR1 and CDR2: ENHRY, SYGVKD. The CDR3 has 13 residues. The junction had 2 bases not matched to a gene; V was cut back by 4 bases and J by 7 bases. Here the CDR3 reads CAISGQGDQPQHF. The CDR3 coding sequence is TGTGCCATCAGTGGACAGGGGGACCAGCCCCAGCATTTT.